Sequencing of this T cell receptor (beta chain) was carried out in a study of shared clonotypes between healthy human individuals. Turning to the study itself: A couple of female and a few male donors aged 18 to 49 were enrolled. Every donor yielded three CD4 naive, three CD4 memory, two CD8 naive and one CD8 memory plate.

About this clone: What it recognizes is unknown.

The CDR3 sequence is 15 residues long. The J segment lost 6 bases and the V segment lost 2 bases, leaving 8 bases of the junction unmatched. Germline CDR1 is SGHRS and CDR2 is YFSETQ. Produced via immunoSEQ multiplex PCR; TCRdb's table is partial and in-frame only. The sample includes roughly 1 million clones, roughly 70% of them seen just once. Regarding the study as a whole: An effect of sequencing depth on clonotype sharing among donors was expected.

The chain joins TRBV5-1 to TRBJ1-2, with 9 bases fitting TRBD1. This clonotype was obtained from a man in his late teens or twenties in good health. The source material was memory CD4+ T cells sorted from blood. Subset given: CD45RA-negative fraction. The CDR3 DNA follows: TGCGCCAGCAGCTTATCTACAGGGGGCGCAGATGGCTACACCTTC. Translating it yields CASSLSTGGADGYTF.